This TCR beta chain comes out of a study of early T cells in non-severe SARS-CoV-2 infection. MiXCR was run by TCRdb on the 5' RACE reads, yielding one entry per CDR3 protein. Here the sample spans around 89,000 distinct CDR3 sequences, about 15% being singletons. The CDR3 contains 18 residues. The V and J ends lost 1 base and 0 bases respectively, with 13 bases between them. Germline CDR1 SGHVS, CDR2 FQNEAQ. Only one count was recorded for this clonotype. This TCR derives from an adult who was a healthcare worker with PCR-confirmed SARS-CoV-2 infection or an uninfected control (not recorded which). This chain connects TRBV7-8 to TRBJ2-6; no clear D. Input material: whole blood. The CDR3 loop reads CASSLGHSAYSGANVLTF. The CDR3 nucleotides are TGTGCCAGCAGCTTAGGGCACAGTGCCTACTCTGGGGCCAACGTCCTGACTTTC.